The T cell receptor (beta chain) under discussion was sequenced for a study of beta chain features in type 1 diabetes. Whole-study findings and limits: cDNA-based reads could over-represent cells with high TCR expression. TCRB repertoires of naive, central memory and Treg cells appeared more similar among patients than among healthy donors. People with Type 1 diabetes carried modestly yet significantly shorter TCRB CDR3s in all four CD4+ subsets.

The germline V gene encodes CDR1 MRHNA and CDR2 SNTAGT. This CDR3 is built from 14 residues. With V trimmed by 6 bases and J by 10 bases, 9 bases remained unmatched. What was sequenced were expressed TCRB transcripts, since all of the isolated RNA had been reverse transcribed. The average read count of naive, central memory and regulatory T cell samples was approximately 3.5 million. TCRdb keeps only in-frame clones here, not all; method: immunoSEQ multiplex PCR. The profile shows around 260,000 clones, approximately 20% of them singletons. Sorting that relied on CD45RO/CCR7/CD25/CD127/CD95/CD27 yielded CD4+ naive, central memory, regulatory and stem cell-like memory cells. A note on this clone: What it binds is unknown.

Sequencing was carried out using naive CD4+ T cells from blood. The source of this sequence is a woman between 40 and 50 years old with type 1 diabetes. The rearrangement joins TRBV6-4 to TRBJ1-6; TRBD1 matches at 7 bases. In nucleotides, the CDR3 is TGTGCCAGCAGCGAGACAGGGCAGGAATCACCCCTCCACTTT. Protein: CASSETGQESPLHF.